The rows below give T cell receptor beta chains drawn from one sample of a study of vaccination and CD4 T cells after COVID-19. In TCRdb, the PCR reads were re-called with MiXCR into one record per CDR3 protein. The sample carries roughly 15,000 distinct CDR3 sequences, more than 45% recorded once. For these TCRs, the target antigens are not known. Source material: CD4+ T cells from blood, cultured in vitro. Receptor source: a human donor who had recovered from COVID-19. The CDR3 runs from the conserved cysteine through the conserved F or W. A D gene is named only where the DNA matches it firmly. The size field is filled for only some rows; it gives once, few, many or a size class.

d_gene	abundance	j_gene	v_gene	CDR3aa	CDR3nt
TRBD1	.	TRBJ1-2	TRBV5-6	CASSLAWPLGQEVGYTF	TGTGCCAGCAGCTTGGCCTGGCCTTTGGGACAGGAGGTTGGCTACACCTTC
.	.	TRBJ1-1	TRBV6-1	CASTKNTEAFF	TGTGCCAGTACAAAGAACACTGAAGCTTTCTTT
.	few	TRBJ1-5	TRBV27	CASSSGGGGYSNQPQHF	TGTGCCAGCAGTTCGGGAGGAGGGGGGTATAGCAATCAGCCCCAGCATTTT
.	few	TRBJ1-2	TRBV19	CASSMGGAAGLNYGYTF	TGTGCCAGTAGTATGGGGGGGGCTGCAGGGCTGAACTATGGCTACACCTTC
.	.	TRBJ2-2	TRBV30	CAWKGGRHTGELFF	TGTGCCTGGAAGGGGGGCAGGCACACCGGGGAGCTGTTTTTT
TRBD1	.	TRBJ2-5	TRBV10-3	CAISVTGGFQETQYF	TGTGCCATCAGTGTGACAGGGGGCTTTCAAGAGACCCAGTACTTC
.	.	TRBJ1-4	TRBV12-3/TRBV12-4	CASSAPLRGKLFF	TGTGCCAGCAGTGCCCCCCTCAGGGGAAAACTGTTTTTT
TRBD1	.	TRBJ2-2	TRBV12-3/TRBV12-4	CASSRTGVNTGELFF	TGTGCCAGCAGTAGGACAGGAGTGAACACCGGGGAGCTGTTTTTT
.	.	TRBJ2-7	TRBV2	CASSLGAYEQYF	TGTGCCAGCAGCCTAGGGGCCTACGAGCAGTACTTC
.	.	TRBJ1-5	TRBV30	CAWTPPGKGSNQPQHF	TGTGCCTGGACTCCCCCGGGTAAGGGGAGCAATCAGCCCCAGCATTTT
.	few	TRBJ2-7	TRBV5-4	CASSLVPAYEQYF	TGTGCCAGCAGCTTGGTTCCAGCCTACGAGCAGTACTTC
.	.	TRBJ1-1	TRBV7-3	CASSDFDGEAFF	TGTGCCAGCAGCGATTTCGACGGGGAAGCTTTCTTT
.	.	TRBJ1-2	TRBV24-1	CATSGATDFTNYGYTF	TGTGCCACCAGTGGGGCGACCGACTTTACGAACTATGGCTACACCTTC
.	few	TRBJ2-3	TRBV7-2	CASSLVSASTDTQYF	TGTGCCAGCAGCTTAGTGTCGGCTAGCACAGATACGCAGTATTTT
.	large	TRBJ2-2	TRBV6-2/TRBV6-3	CASTKTGRELFF	TGTGCCAGCACGAAGACAGGCCGGGAGCTGTTTTTT
.	.	TRBJ1-2	TRBV7-9	CASSFRPSDYTF	TGTGCCAGCAGCTTTAGGCCCAGCGACTACACCTTC
.	.	TRBJ1-5	TRBV7-2	CASSYTGNQPQHF	TGTGCCAGCAGTTATACAGGGAATCAGCCCCAGCATTTT
TRBD1	.	TRBJ2-2	TRBV9	CASSSPGQGPTGELFF	TGTGCCAGCAGCTCTCCGGGACAGGGACCCACCGGGGAGCTGTTTTTT
TRBD2	.	TRBJ2-1	TRBV5-1	CASSYWGEGEQFF	TGCGCCAGCAGCTACTGGGGGGAGGGTGAGCAGTTCTTC
TRBD2	few	TRBJ2-7	TRBV7-8	CASSLPGGTSGKNYEQYF	TGTGCCAGCAGCTTACCTGGGGGGACTAGCGGTAAAAATTACGAGCAGTACTTC
.	few	TRBJ1-1	TRBV18	CASSPQGGTEAFF	TGTGCCAGCTCACCACAGGGAGGCACTGAAGCTTTCTTT
.	.	TRBJ1-1	TRBV2	CASILNTEAFF	TGTGCCAGCATCTTGAACACTGAAGCTTTCTTT
.	.	TRBJ2-3	TRBV5-1	CASSKRVSTDTQYF	TGCGCCAGCAGCAAGCGGGTGAGCACAGATACGCAGTATTTT
.	.	TRBJ1-5	TRBV27	CASSYGPQPQHF	TGTGCCAGCAGTTACGGCCCACAGCCCCAGCATTTT
.	.	TRBJ1-2	TRBV20-1	CSARDGASPFGYTF	TGCAGTGCTAGAGATGGCGCCAGCCCCTTTGGCTACACCTTC
.	few	TRBJ1-5	TRBV5-8	CASEVGRGQPQHF	TGTGCCAGCGAGGTCGGGCGGGGCCAGCCCCAGCATTTT
.	.	TRBJ1-3	TRBV20-1	CSAENTGYPGNTIYF	TGCAGTGCTGAGAACACAGGGTACCCTGGAAACACCATATATTTT
.	.	TRBJ2-7	TRBV7-2	CASSLESGENEQYF	TGTGCCAGCAGCTTAGAATCGGGGGAGAACGAGCAGTACTTC
.	.	TRBJ1-1	TRBV6-2/TRBV6-3	CASRSPGYTEAFF	TGTGCCAGCAGGTCCCCCGGGTACACTGAAGCTTTCTTT
.	.	TRBJ1-1	TRBV20-1	CSASSLVAGHRGTEAFF	TGCAGTGCTAGTTCACTCGTAGCAGGCCACCGAGGCACTGAAGCTTTCTTT
.	few	TRBJ1-2	TRBV27	CASSASRTANYGYTF	TGTGCCAGCAGTGCCTCCCGGACAGCTAACTATGGCTACACCTTC
TRBD2	.	TRBJ2-7	TRBV5-4	CASSLGLAGDEQYF	TGTGCCAGCAGCTTAGGACTAGCGGGGGACGAGCAGTACTTC
TRBD2	few	TRBJ2-3	TRBV10-3	CAISGGTTTLPQYF	TGTGCCATCAGTGGAGGGACTACTACTCTACCGCAGTATTTT
TRBD2	few	TRBJ2-3	TRBV19	CASRGSGRAFTDTQYF	TGTGCCAGTAGGGGAAGCGGGAGAGCCTTCACAGATACGCAGTATTTT
.	.	TRBJ1-6	TRBV19	CASSATGEYNSPLHF	TGTGCCAGTAGTGCGACAGGAGAGTATAATTCACCCCTCCACTTT
TRBD1	.	TRBJ2-2	TRBV11-2	CASSAPAGGPGELFF	TGTGCCAGCAGCGCCCCCGCAGGGGGCCCAGGGGAGCTGTTTTTT
.	.	TRBJ1-5	TRBV6-1	CASSGTEFQPQHF	TGTGCCAGCAGTGGCACGGAGTTTCAGCCCCAGCATTTT
.	.	TRBJ2-6	TRBV5-1	CASSLAVVSGANVLTF	TGCGCCAGCAGCTTGGCCGTGGTTTCTGGGGCCAACGTCCTGACTTTC
.	few	TRBJ2-3	TRBV20-1	CSASGQGWGPDTQYF	TGCAGTGCTAGCGGGCAAGGCTGGGGACCAGATACGCAGTATTTT
.	few	TRBJ2-7	TRBV6-2/TRBV6-3	CASSPQGRTPHEQYF	TGTGCCAGCAGCCCTCAGGGACGGACCCCCCACGAGCAGTACTTC
.	.	TRBJ1-1	TRBV7-3	CASSSTTGWNTEAFF	TGTGCCAGCAGCTCGACTACAGGGTGGAACACTGAAGCTTTCTTT
.	.	TRBJ1-6	TRBV4-3	CASSQQRDGNSPLHF	TGCGCCAGCAGCCAACAACGGGACGGGAATTCACCCCTCCACTTT
.	.	TRBJ2-1	TRBV7-9	CASSLRRLEGGSYNEQFF	TGTGCCAGCAGCTTGCGAAGGCTCGAGGGGGGCTCCTACAATGAGCAGTTCTTC
.	once	TRBJ2-4	TRBV20-1	CSARSPSGSGSIQYF	TGCAGTGCTAGGTCACCTTCCGGGTCCGGCTCCATTCAGTACTTC
.	.	TRBJ1-1	TRBV7-8	CASMDTTVPEAFF	TGTGCCAGCATGGACACTACCGTACCAGAAGCTTTCTTT
TRBD2	.	TRBJ2-1	TRBV6-5	CASSLRAGAGYEQFF	TGTGCCAGCAGTTTAAGAGCGGGAGCTGGCTATGAGCAGTTCTTC
.	few	TRBJ1-1	TRBV7-2	CASSLQGGENTEAFF	TGTGCCAGCAGCTTACAAGGCGGGGAGAACACTGAAGCTTTCTTT
TRBD1	.	TRBJ1-1	TRBV7-2	CASSARQGNTEAFF	TGTGCCAGCAGCGCCCGACAGGGGAACACTGAAGCTTTCTTT
.	.	TRBJ1-1	TRBV15	CATSRDLELTF	TGTGCCACCAGCAGAGATTTAGAACTGACGTTT
.	once	TRBJ2-7	TRBV5-1	CASSQGTWPSYEQYF	TGCGCCAGCAGCCAAGGGACCTGGCCCTCCTACGAGCAGTACTTC
TRBD1	few	TRBJ1-5	TRBV27	CAPGGGIGIGQPQHF	TGTGCCCCAGGGGGGGGTATAGGTATCGGTCAGCCCCAGCATTTT
.	.	TRBJ1-1	TRBV12-5	CASGLEGSTEAFF	TGTGCTAGTGGTTTGGAGGGGAGCACTGAAGCTTTCTTT
TRBD1	few	TRBJ2-1	TRBV28	CAHSLAGLGQGVKNEQFF	TGTGCCCACAGCCTCGCAGGGCTAGGACAGGGCGTAAAGAATGAGCAGTTCTTC
.	.	TRBJ1-6	TRBV14	CASSLGNSPLHF	TGTGCCAGCAGTCTAGGGAATTCACCCCTCCACTTT
.	.	TRBJ2-7	TRBV12-3/TRBV12-4	CASTLGGRTYEQYF	TGTGCCAGCACCCTGGGGGGCAGAACCTACGAGCAGTACTTC
TRBD1	.	TRBJ1-1	TRBV27	CASSLMGQGNTEAFF	TGTGCCAGCAGTTTAATGGGACAGGGCAACACTGAAGCTTTCTTT
.	.	TRBJ2-5	TRBV7-9	CASSPTGPIQETQYF	TGTGCCAGCAGCCCCACAGGTCCGATTCAAGAGACCCAGTACTTC